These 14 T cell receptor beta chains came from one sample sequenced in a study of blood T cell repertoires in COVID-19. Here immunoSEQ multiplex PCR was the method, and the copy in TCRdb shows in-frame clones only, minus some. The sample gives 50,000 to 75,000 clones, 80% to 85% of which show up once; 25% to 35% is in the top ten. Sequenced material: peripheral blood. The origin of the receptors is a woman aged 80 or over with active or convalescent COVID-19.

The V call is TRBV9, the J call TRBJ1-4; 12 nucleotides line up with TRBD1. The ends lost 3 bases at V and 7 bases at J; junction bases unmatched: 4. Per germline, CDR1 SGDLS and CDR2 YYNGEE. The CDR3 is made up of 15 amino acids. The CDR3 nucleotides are TGTGCCAGCAGCGCCAAGGGACAGGGGGCTGAAAAACTGTTTTTT. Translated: CASSAKGQGAEKLFF.

CDR3 bases: TGTGCTAGTGGTTTGGGGACTAGCGGGCCACCTAGCACAGATACGCAGTATTTT. This gives the protein CASGLGTSGPPSTDTQYF. The chain combines TRBV12-5 with TRBJ2-3; 11 nucleotides line up with TRBD2. The CDR3 is 18 amino acids. V gave up 1 base and J gave up 0 bases; unmatched junction bases: 6. Germline lookup yields CDR1 LGHNT and CDR2 FRNRAP.

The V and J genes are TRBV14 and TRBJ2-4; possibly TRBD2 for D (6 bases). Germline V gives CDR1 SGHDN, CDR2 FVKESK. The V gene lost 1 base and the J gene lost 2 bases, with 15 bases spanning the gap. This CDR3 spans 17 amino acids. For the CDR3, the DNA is TGTGCCAGCAGCCAAGGTATAGGAGGGAGTTCCAAAAACATTCAGTACTTC. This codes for CASSQGIGGSSKNIQYF.

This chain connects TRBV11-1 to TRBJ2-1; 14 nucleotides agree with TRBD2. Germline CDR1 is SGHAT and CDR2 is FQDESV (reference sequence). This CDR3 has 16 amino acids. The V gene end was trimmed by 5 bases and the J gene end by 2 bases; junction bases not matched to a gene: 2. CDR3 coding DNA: TGTGCCAGCAGCCTGACTAGCGGGGGGGCCTACAATGAGCAGTTCTTC. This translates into CASSLTSGGAYNEQFF.

CDR3 protein: CASSLAGHPANSPLHF. In DNA form, the CDR3 reads TGTGCCAGCAGCTTGGCCGGTCACCCTGCTAATTCACCCCTCCACTTT. This sequence joins TRBV5-6 and TRBJ1-6; D call uncertain. Trimming took off 0 bases at V and 6 bases at J, with 13 bases between the two ends. The CDR3 totals 16 residues. Germline lookup yields CDR1 SGHDT and CDR2 YYEEEE.

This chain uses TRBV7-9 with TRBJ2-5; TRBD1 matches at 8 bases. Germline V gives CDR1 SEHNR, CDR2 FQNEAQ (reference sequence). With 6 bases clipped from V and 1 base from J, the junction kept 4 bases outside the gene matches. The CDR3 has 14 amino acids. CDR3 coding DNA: TGTGCCAGCAGACCGCAGGGGGCCCAAGAGACCCAGTACTTC. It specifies CASRPQGAQETQYF.

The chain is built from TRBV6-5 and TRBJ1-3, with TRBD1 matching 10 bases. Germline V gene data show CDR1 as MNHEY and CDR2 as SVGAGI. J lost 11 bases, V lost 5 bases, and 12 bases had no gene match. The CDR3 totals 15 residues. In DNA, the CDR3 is TGTGCCAGCAGTAAGGACAGGGGGGCATTAATACCCATATATTTT. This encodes CASSKDRGALIPIYF.

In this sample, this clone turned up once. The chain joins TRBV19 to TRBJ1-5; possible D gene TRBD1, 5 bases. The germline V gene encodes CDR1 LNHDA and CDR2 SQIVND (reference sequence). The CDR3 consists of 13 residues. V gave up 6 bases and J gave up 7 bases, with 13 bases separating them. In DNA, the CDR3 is TGTGCCAGTAGGGACACCCCCGACCAGCCCCAGCATTTT. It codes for CASRDTPDQPQHF.

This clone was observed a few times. CDR3 sequence reads: CASSQDYVRPDGYTF. In nucleotides, the CDR3 is TGTGCCAGCAGCCAAGATTATGTCCGCCCGGATGGCTACACCTTC. The chain links TRBV4-2 to TRBJ1-2; D is undetermined. The germline V gene has CDR1 LGHNA and CDR2 YNFKEQ. The length of the CDR3 is 15 residues. V was clipped by 0 bases and J by 6 bases, with 14 bases between them.

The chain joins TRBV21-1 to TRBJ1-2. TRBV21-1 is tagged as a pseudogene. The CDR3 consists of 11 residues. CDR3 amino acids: CASSKKRGDTF. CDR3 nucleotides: TGTGCCAGCAGCAAAAAGCGGGGTGACACCTTC.

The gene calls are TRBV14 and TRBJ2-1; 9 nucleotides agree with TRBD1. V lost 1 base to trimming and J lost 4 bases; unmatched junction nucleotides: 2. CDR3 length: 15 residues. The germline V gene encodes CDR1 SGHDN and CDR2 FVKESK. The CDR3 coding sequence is TGTGCCAGCAGCCAAGGGGGACAGGGATACAATGAGCAGTTCTTC. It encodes CASSQGGQGYNEQFF.

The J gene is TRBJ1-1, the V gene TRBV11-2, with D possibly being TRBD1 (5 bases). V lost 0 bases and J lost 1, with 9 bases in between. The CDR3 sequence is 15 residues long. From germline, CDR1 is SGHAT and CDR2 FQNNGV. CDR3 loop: CASSLDVGQNTEAFF. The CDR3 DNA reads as TGTGCCAGCAGCTTAGATGTAGGACAGAACACTGAAGCTTTCTTT.

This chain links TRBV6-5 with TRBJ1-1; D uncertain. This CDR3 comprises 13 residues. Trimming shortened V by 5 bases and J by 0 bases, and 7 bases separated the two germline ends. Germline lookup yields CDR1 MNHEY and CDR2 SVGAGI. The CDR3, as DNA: TGTGCCAGCAGTCGACTCATGAACACTGAAGCTTTCTTT. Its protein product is CASSRLMNTEAFF.

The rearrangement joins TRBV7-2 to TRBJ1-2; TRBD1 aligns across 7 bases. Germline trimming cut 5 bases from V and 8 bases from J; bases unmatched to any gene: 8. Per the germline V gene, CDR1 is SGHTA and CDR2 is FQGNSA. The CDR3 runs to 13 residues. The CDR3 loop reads CASSLDRAPGYTF. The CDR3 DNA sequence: TGTGCCAGCAGCCTCGACAGGGCTCCGGGCTACACCTTC.